This paragraph covers one T cell receptor (beta chain) sequence. Its target is not known. This sample is part of a study of T cell responses to AZD1222 COVID-19 vaccine. Study-wide results and caveats: Epitopes outside B.1.351 and B.1.1.7 mutated regions reportedly drew nearly half of spike TCRs.

TCRdb keeps only in-frame clones here, not all; method: immunoSEQ multiplex PCR. The table has around 170,000 clones, 88% seen once. This CDR3 region has 13 residues. CDR1 and CDR2 (germline): MNHEY, SVGEGT. V gave up 3 bases and J gave up 2 bases, with 7 bases separating them. The sample here was peripheral blood, taken 28 days after the second AZD1222 dose. This TCR was recovered from an adult who received the AZD1222 COVID-19 vaccine. This chain joins TRBV6-2 or TRBV6-3 and TRBJ1-1; D remains unclear. CDR3 DNA: TGTGCCAGCAGTTATTCAGCAAACACTGAAGCTTTCTTT. Protein: CASSYSANTEAFF.